This T cell receptor beta chain came from a study of blood T cell repertoires in COVID-19. Whole-study context: Samples came from the United States, Italy and Spain, spanning acute and convalescent COVID-19. Sample material is recorded as cDNA or gDNA derived from T cells, B-cell-depleted T cells, or PBMCs.

The germline V and J ends were trimmed by 5 bases and 4 bases, with 18 bases remaining between them. This CDR3 is 16 amino acids long. Germline-derived CDR1 and CDR2 are MNHNY and SVGAGI (reference sequence). As processed by the authors: Counts of nucleated cells, estimated from reference gene primer amplification, were obtained. Using immunoSEQ multiplex PCR, the repertoire was profiled, and TCRdb retains in-frame clones only, with some absent. That table is the source of V, J and clone size, and D and trimming were worked out from the DNA. The repertoire consists of about 240,000 clones, with around 83% occurring once and the leading ten covering around 3.5%.

This receptor was taken from a woman aged 18 to 35 with acute or convalescent COVID-19. Sequencing input: peripheral blood. The chain is built from TRBV6-6 and TRBJ2-1; D uncertain. As DNA, the CDR3 is TGTGCCAGCAGTCCACAGACCATTCTGAAGTACAATGAGCAGTTCTTC. Its translation is CASSPQTILKYNEQFF.